This paragraph reports one T cell receptor beta chain. The data originate from a study of siplizumab effects on memory and regulatory T cells. Clones were read by immunoSEQ multiplex PCR, and TCRdb kept only the in-frame ones, dropping some. The sample contains approximately 50,000 clones, about 93% of which appear only once. Germline V gene sequence: CDR1 SQVTM, CDR2 ANQGSEA. The CDR3 consists of 13 residues. The V and J ends lost 2 bases and 6 bases, in that order; junction bases with no gene match: 4. The sequence was collected from a human donor in good health. The sequencing input was CD8+ T cells sorted from blood. The chain couples TRBV29-1 to TRBJ2-1, with 7 positions matching TRBD2. For the CDR3, the DNA is TGCAGCGTTGAACTAGCGGCCTTCAATGAGCAGTTCTTC. This encodes CSVELAAFNEQFF.